Given below is one T cell receptor beta chain in context. The source of the sample is a study of blood T cell repertoires in COVID-19. The CDR3 consists of 15 residues. V shed 4 bases and J 5 bases; nucleotides not matched to a gene: 8. Germline V CDR1 and CDR2: SGHRS, YFSETQ. Profiled with immunoSEQ multiplex PCR; TCRdb holds only in-frame clones, not every one. The sample holds approximately 280,000 clones, around 84% seen once. The TCR was taken from a human donor with COVID-19, enrolled during active disease. The donor label of this sample is uncertain. Input material: peripheral blood. V usage is TRBV5-1 and J usage is TRBJ2-5; 10 positions agree with TRBD1. The CDR3 DNA follows: TGCGCCAGCAGCATGCCCGGGACAGGGGTGGAGACCCAGTACTTC. Translated: CASSMPGTGVETQYF.